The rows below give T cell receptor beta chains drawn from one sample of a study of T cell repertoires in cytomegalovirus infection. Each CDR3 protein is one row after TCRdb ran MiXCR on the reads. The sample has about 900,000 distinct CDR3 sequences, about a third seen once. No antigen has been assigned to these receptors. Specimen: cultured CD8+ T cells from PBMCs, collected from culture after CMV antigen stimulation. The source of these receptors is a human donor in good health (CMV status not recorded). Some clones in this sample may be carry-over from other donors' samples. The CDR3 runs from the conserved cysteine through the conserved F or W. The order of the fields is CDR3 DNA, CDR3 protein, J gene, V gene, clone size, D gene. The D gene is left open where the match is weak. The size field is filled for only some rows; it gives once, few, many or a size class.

DNA: TGTGCCAGCAGCTTTAACGGAGTGAGGACTGAAGCTTTCTTT; CDR3: CASSFNGVRTEAFF; J: TRBJ1-1; V: TRBV7-6; size: .; D: .
DNA: TGTGCCAGCAGCCGTGGAGAGGGACACTATGGCTACACCTTC; CDR3: CASSRGEGHYGYTF; J: TRBJ1-2; V: TRBV7-9; size: many; D: .
DNA: TGTGCCATCAGTGGGCTCGGGACAGGGAACTACGAGCAGTACTTC; CDR3: CAISGLGTGNYEQYF; J: TRBJ2-7; V: TRBV10-3; size: few; D: TRBD1
DNA: TGTGCCATCAGTGAGTCAGGAGGACTAGCGTTCTACAATGAGCAGTTCTTC; CDR3: CAISESGGLAFYNEQFF; J: TRBJ2-1; V: TRBV10-3; size: .; D: TRBD2
DNA: TGTGCCAGCAGCTCGGACGAATTAAACTATGGCTACACCTTC; CDR3: CASSSDELNYGYTF; J: TRBJ1-2; V: TRBV7-9; size: many; D: .
DNA: TGTGCCAGCAGTGACGGGACACCTTCCTTC; CDR3: CASSDGTPSF; J: TRBJ1-2; V: TRBV12-3/TRBV12-4; size: few; D: .
DNA: TGTGCCAGCACGGGACTAGCTTCCGGGGAGCTGTTTTTT; CDR3: CASTGLASGELFF; J: TRBJ2-2; V: TRBV9; size: .; D: TRBD2
DNA: TGCAGTTCCGGGACTAGCGGGCGCGAGGAGACCCAGTACTTC; CDR3: CSSGTSGREETQYF; J: TRBJ2-5; V: TRBV20-1; size: .; D: TRBD2
DNA: TGTGCCAGCCGATGGGGGGCCCCAACCGCCCCCTACACCTTC; CDR3: CASRWGAPTAPYTF; J: TRBJ1-2; V: TRBV27; size: .; D: .
DNA: TGTGCCAGCAGCTTGGTTAGCGGACCCCGGGAGACCCAGTACTTC; CDR3: CASSLVSGPRETQYF; J: TRBJ2-5; V: TRBV7-9; size: few; D: .
DNA: TGTGCCACGCAGGGGTCAGATACGCAGTATTTT; CDR3: CATQGSDTQYF; J: TRBJ2-3; V: TRBV2; size: .; D: .
DNA: TGCAGCGTTGAAGACCTAGCGGCTTTCACAGATACGCAGTATTTT; CDR3: CSVEDLAAFTDTQYF; J: TRBJ2-3; V: TRBV29-1; size: .; D: TRBD2
DNA: TGTGCCAGCAGCTTAGAGCCAGCCAACACTGAAGCTTTCTTT; CDR3: CASSLEPANTEAFF; J: TRBJ1-1; V: TRBV7-6; size: .; D: .
DNA: TGTGCCAGCAGCTTAGGTACTAGCGGAAACATTCAGTACTTC; CDR3: CASSLGTSGNIQYF; J: TRBJ2-4; V: TRBV7-2; size: many; D: TRBD2
DNA: TGTGCCAGCAGGGGCAGGGGAAATGAAAAACTGTTTTTT; CDR3: CASRGRGNEKLFF; J: TRBJ1-4; V: TRBV2; size: .; D: .
DNA: TGCAGTGTTGGGAGGGGCTACAATGAGCAGTTCTTC; CDR3: CSVGRGYNEQFF; J: TRBJ2-1; V: TRBV29-1; size: few; D: TRBD2
DNA: TGTGCCACCAGTGGGATACAGACTCTCACAGATACGCAGTATTTT; CDR3: CATSGIQTLTDTQYF; J: TRBJ2-3; V: TRBV24-1; size: few; D: .
DNA: TGTGCTAGCAGCTTAGGGGAGAGCTCCTACAATGAGCAGTTCTTC; CDR3: CASSLGESSYNEQFF; J: TRBJ2-1; V: TRBV5-4; size: many; D: .
DNA: TGTGCCAGCGGTCCCTATAGCAATCAGCCCCAGCATTTT; CDR3: CASGPYSNQPQHF; J: TRBJ1-5; V: TRBV7-2; size: many; D: .
DNA: TGTGCCAGCAGTGGGTCCGGGACAGGGAGAACTGAAGCTTTCTTT; CDR3: CASSGSGTGRTEAFF; J: TRBJ1-1; V: TRBV6-6; size: .; D: TRBD1
DNA: TGTGCCAGCAGCGGGACAGCGGACTATGGCTACACCTTC; CDR3: CASSGTADYGYTF; J: TRBJ1-2; V: TRBV12-3/TRBV12-4; size: .; D: TRBD1
DNA: TGTGCCAGCAGCCCCAGACATGGCCCTGAAGCTTTCTTT; CDR3: CASSPRHGPEAFF; J: TRBJ1-1; V: TRBV9; size: .; D: .
DNA: TGTGCCAGCAGCCAAGACTTACGGATGAATTCACCCCTCCACTTT; CDR3: CASSQDLRMNSPLHF; J: TRBJ1-6; V: TRBV14; size: .; D: .
DNA: TGTGCCAGCTCTAATTTCCGCGGAATAAGCACAGATACGCAGTATTTT; CDR3: CASSNFRGISTDTQYF; J: TRBJ2-3; V: TRBV27; size: once; D: .
DNA: TGTGCCACTCGGTCTGCAGGGTGGGGGGGCAATGAGCAGTTCTTC; CDR3: CATRSAGWGGNEQFF; J: TRBJ2-1; V: TRBV27; size: .; D: TRBD2
DNA: TGTGCCAGCAGCATCCCCACAGATACGCAGTATTTT; CDR3: CASSIPTDTQYF; J: TRBJ2-3; V: TRBV7-9; size: many; D: .
DNA: TGTGCCAGCAGTTACTCTGGCGAATCACCCCTCCACTTT; CDR3: CASSYSGESPLHF; J: TRBJ1-6; V: TRBV6-5; size: many; D: .
DNA: TGCGCCAGCAGCCAAGATGGGCTAAGGGGGACAGATACGCAGTATTTT; CDR3: CASSQDGLRGTDTQYF; J: TRBJ2-3; V: TRBV4-1; size: .; D: .
DNA: TGTGCCAGCCTGGGACAGGGAAATAGCAATCAGCCCCAGCATTTT; CDR3: CASLGQGNSNQPQHF; J: TRBJ1-5; V: TRBV19; size: .; D: TRBD1